This TCR beta chain was documented in a study of regulatory and conventional T cells in RAG deficiency. Germline-derived CDR1 and CDR2 are SGHTA and FQGNSA. Between the trimmed V and J ends, which lost 1 base and 2 bases, there was a span of 14 bases. The CDR3 is 16 amino acids. Blood CD4+ CD25-low CD127-high conventional T cells supplied the genomic DNA template. Clones were read by immunoSEQ multiplex PCR, and TCRdb kept only the in-frame ones, dropping some. This sample has about 30,000 clones, with approximately 96% found just once. This clone was recorded once. The antigen is unknown. Study results and caveats: Other subsets showed approximately 10-fold reductions, but Treg unique TCR beta sequences fell approximately 100-fold in these patients. These Omenn syndrome Treg sorts may hold peripherally activated cells instead. Omenn patients showed >90% Treg-Tconv overlap and shorter CDR3 lengths.

These data were also reused for a study on regulatory T cells. In that study: The primer mix had 52 TRBV and 13 TRBJ primers. In patients, unique TRB V-J pairs were restricted and V/J usage skewed, especially in Tregs.

The sample comprised CD25- CD4+ T cells sorted from blood. The TCR sequence derives from a human donor in good health. The chain recombines TRBV7-2 with TRBJ1-1, with D possibly being TRBD1 (5 bases). CDR3 protein: CASSLGAYRYNTEAFF. CDR3 DNA: TGTGCCAGCAGCTTAGGGGCATACAGGTATAACACTGAAGCTTTCTTT.